A single sample gave rise to the 4 T cell receptor beta chains below, sequenced in a study of T-cell reconstitution after alpha-beta-depleted transplantation in children. Preparation of the TCRbeta library used unique molecular identifiers. TCRdb analysed the PCR reads with MiXCR anew, one entry per CDR3 protein. The sample records around 94,000 distinct CDR3 sequences, 6% to 9% being singletons. Sequences were derived from PBMCs, sampled before TCRalphabeta/CD19-depleted stem cell transplant. All receptors derive from a boy younger than 10 with acute lymphoblastic leukemia, due to receive a stem cell transplant.

This clonotype turned up a few times. The chain combines TRBV4-1 with TRBJ1-1; 7 bases are shared with TRBD1. CDR3 size: 17 residues. After removal of 0 bases from V and 1 base from J, the junction contained 8 bases not matched to a gene. Germline-derived CDR1 and CDR2 are MGHRA and YSYEKL. The DNA for the CDR3 is TGCGCCAGCAGCCAAGATCGAGGGGGCCGATCGAACACTGAAGCTTTCTTT. This sequence encodes CASSQDRGGRSNTEAFF.

The rearrangement joins TRBV2 to TRBJ1-1, with D possibly being TRBD1 (6 bases). Germline CDR1 SNHLY, CDR2 FYNNEI. V was trimmed by 7 bases and J by 3 bases, leaving 21 bases between them. This CDR3 contains 16 residues. This CDR3 is CASTTLGQGRDTEAFF. The DNA of the CDR3 is TGTGCCAGCACTACCTTGGGGCAGGGGCGGGACACTGAAGCTTTCTTT.

The gene calls are TRBV7-9 and TRBJ2-3; 12 positions agree with TRBD2. Trimming at V came to 5 bases and at J to 2 bases, leaving 8 bases not matched to a gene. The length of the CDR3 is 17 residues. Germline CDR1 and CDR2: SEHNR and FQNEAQ (reference sequence). CDR3 sequence reads: CASSTLTSGGATDTQYF. CDR3 in DNA: TGTGCCAGCAGCACACTGACTAGCGGGGGAGCCACAGATACGCAGTATTTT.

This clonotype was seen ten or more times. V gene TRBV6-2 or TRBV6-3 combines with J gene TRBJ2-1; D call uncertain. CDR3 size: 13 residues. Germline loops: CDR1 MNHEY, CDR2 SVGEGT. The V end lost 6 bases, the J end lost 6 bases, and 12 bases lay between the germline ends. The CDR3 DNA sequence: TGTGCCAGCAGAACACACTTGGGCAATGAGCAGTTCTTC. Amino acid sequence: CASRTHLGNEQFF.